The present TCR beta chain was sequenced within a study of CD8 T cells in ankylosing spondylitis. This clonotype was observed many times. The antigen remains undetermined. Quantitative 5'-RACE with molecular barcodes produced the TCR beta libraries. MiXCR, applied by TCRdb to the 5' RACE reads, yields one record per CDR3 protein. The sample shows around 490,000 distinct CDR3 sequences, roughly 5% of them seen only once. Germline V gene lookup returns CDR1 KGHSH and CDR2 LQKENI. The germline V and J ends were trimmed by 3 bases and 3 bases, with 11 bases remaining between them. The CDR3 contains 15 residues. General study points: Disease-linked clones were CD8+ and relatively rare in peripheral blood. Certain motif variants had earlier appeared in reactive arthritis synovial fluid and blood. Reportedly, matched ankylosing spondylitis synovial fluid was significantly enriched for disease-linked clones. About 8 highly homologous variants made up a TCR beta motif that seemed to typify ankylosing spondylitis blood.

This receptor was identified in a male donor with ankylosing spondylitis. The chain recombines TRBV18 with TRBJ1-4, with D uncertain. The sample consisted of blood, either unsorted or a sorted T cell fraction (not recorded which). CDR3 sequence (DNA): TGTGCCAGCTCACCCTCCCTGGGTCCTAATGAAAAACTGTTTTTT. Translating it yields CASSPSLGPNEKLFF.